Listed here are 30 T cell receptor beta chains from one sample, sequenced in a study of blood T cells in healthy people across ages. Through a sample-barcoded 5' primer and a J-beta primer mix, a second PCR was run for about 7 to 12 cycles. TCRdb used MiXCR to reprocess the 5' RACE reads, holding one entry per CDR3 protein. The data contain 850,000 to 950,000 distinct CDR3 sequences, 29% of them singletons. The material sequenced was blood. The source of these receptors is a woman aged 80 or older in good health.

This clonotype was detected once. V usage is TRBV7-2 and J usage is TRBJ1-2, with TRBD1 matching over 10 bases. J was trimmed by 7 bases and V by 5 bases; bases with no gene match: 16. The CDR3 extends over 17 amino acids. Germline V CDR1 and CDR2: SGHTA, FQGNSA. The CDR3 sequence: CASSNRNVRQGAGGYTF. DNA of the CDR3: TGTGCCAGCAGCAACCGCAATGTACGACAGGGGGCAGGTGGCTACACCTTC.

This clonotype was seen repeatedly, ten times or more. The chain is built from TRBV28 and TRBJ1-5; possibly TRBD1 for D (5 bases). Germline V CDR1 and CDR2: MDHEN, SYDVKM. CDR3 length equals 13 residues. The V gene lost 6 bases and the J gene lost 2 bases, with 8 bases spanning the gap. The CDR3 sequence: CASRGVGNQPQHF. The DNA of the CDR3 is TGTGCCAGCAGGGGGGTTGGCAATCAGCCCCAGCATTTT.

This clonotype was observed at least ten times. The rearrangement uses TRBV3-1 and TRBJ2-1; 9 bases are shared with TRBD2. Germline assignment: CDR1 LGHDT and CDR2 YNNKEL (reference sequence). The CDR3 sequence is 14 residues long. The V segment lost 4 bases and the J segment 8 bases; nucleotides outside the gene matches: 6. The CDR3 DNA sequence: TGTGCCAGCAGCCCGGGACTAGCATTGGATGAGCAGTTCTTC. Amino acid sequence: CASSPGLALDEQFF.

To note about this clonotype: A much bigger clone sits one base away, suggesting this may be a read error. The chain has TRBV29-1 and TRBJ2-5; weak D call: TRBD2 (6 bases). Germline V CDR1 and CDR2: SQVTM, ANQGSEA. Trimming stripped 7 bases from V and 5 bases from J, with 11 bases between. The CDR3 is 11 residues long. The CDR3 DNA reads as TGCAGCGCGGGGGATTGGGAGACCCAGTACTTC. It is translated as CSAGDWETQYF.

In its sample, this clonotype was seen a few times. The rearrangement joins TRBV20-1 to TRBJ1-6; 10 bases align to TRBD1. The V gene's germline CDR1 is DFQATT and CDR2 SNEGSKA (reference sequence). This CDR3 has 15 residues. The ends lost 1 base at V and 10 bases at J; junction bases unmatched: 7. The CDR3 DNA reads as TGCAGTGCTAGAGGGGGTGGGACAGGGGTGTCACCCCTCCACTTT. Its translation is CSARGGGTGVSPLHF.

This clonotype has ten or more counts. The V and J genes are TRBV2 and TRBJ2-1; tentative D call: TRBD2 (5 bases). The CDR3 is 14 amino acids. The ends were cut back, 4 bases at V and 10 bases at J, with 17 bases in the middle. CDR1 and CDR2 from the germline V gene are SNHLY and FYNNEI. CDR3 residues: CASSVGFLEREQFF. CDR3 nucleotides: TGTGCCAGCAGTGTAGGTTTCCTCGAGCGGGAGCAGTTCTTC. Full variable domain (outside the CDR3, taken from reference TRBV2 and TRBJ2-1): EPEVTQTPSHQVTQMGQEVILRCVPISNHLYFYWYRQILGQKVEFLVSFYNNEISEKSEIFDDQFSVERPDGSNFTLKIRSTKLEDSAMYFCASSVGFLEREQFFGPGTRLTVL.

The genes are TRBV29-1 and TRBJ2-7, with 7 positions matching TRBD1. The CDR3 runs to 13 residues. V trimming: 7 bases; J trimming: 2 bases; junction bases outside the gene matches: 8. The germline V gene has CDR1 SQVTM and CDR2 ANQGSEA. The CDR3, as DNA: TGCAGCGGGACAGGTACCACAACCTACGAGCAGTACTTC. As protein: CSGTGTTTYEQYF.

This clonotype has more than one count but fewer than ten. V gene TRBV28 combines with J gene TRBJ2-1; 7 positions agree with TRBD1. V shed 9 bases, J shed 14 bases, and the junction held 16 bases outside the gene matches. This CDR3 is built from 13 residues. Germline V gives CDR1 MDHEN, CDR2 SYDVKM. CDR3 region: CASRDSRNLNKFF. CDR3 nucleotide sequence: TGTGCCAGTAGGGACAGTCGAAACCTTAATAAGTTCTTC.

This clonotype was counted many times. V gene TRBV5-1 combines with J gene TRBJ1-1, with D perhaps TRBD1 (6 bases). The CDR3 has 17 residues. Trimming took off 0 bases at V and 4 bases at J, with 19 bases between the two ends. The V gene's germline CDR1 is SGHRS and CDR2 YFSETQ. The CDR3 DNA follows: TGCGCCAGCAGCTTGGGGATTGTGGCGGGGGGCCTCACTGAAGCTTTCTTT. It specifies CASSLGIVAGGLTEAFF.

This clonotype was picked up a small number of times. The V and J genes are TRBV5-1 and TRBJ1-1; D not certain. Germline values: CDR1 SGHRS, CDR2 YFSETQ. The V and J ends lost 4 bases and 11 bases respectively, with 15 bases between them. The CDR3 totals 12 residues. CDR3 sequence (DNA): TGCGCCAGCAGCCAAAGTCCCCAGGAGGCTTTCTTT. Protein product: CASSQSPQEAFF.

J is TRBJ1-1 and V is TRBV6-6; no reliable D call. The CDR3 is 16 residues long. Per germline, CDR1 MNHNY and CDR2 SVGAGI (reference sequence). The germline V and J ends were trimmed by 2 bases and 1 base, with 14 bases remaining between them. The CDR3 reads CASSYPATERNTEAFF. In nucleotides, the CDR3 is TGTGCCAGCAGTTACCCGGCCACGGAGCGGAACACTGAAGCTTTCTTT.

This clonotype was counted a few times. The rearrangement joins TRBV6-5 to TRBJ1-3; D is uncertain. CDR3 length equals 14 residues. Germline CDR1 is MNHEY and CDR2 is SVGAGI. V was cut by 4 bases and J by 4 bases, with 11 bases left in between. The CDR3: CASSSRAKGNTIYF. The DNA of the CDR3 is TGTGCCAGCAGTTCGAGGGCAAAGGGAAACACCATATATTTT.

To note about this clonotype: Just one base apart from a much larger clone, this may be a read error. The rearrangement links TRBV7-2 to TRBJ2-1, with 10 bases identical to TRBD2. Germline V lookup: CDR1 SGHTA, CDR2 FQGNSA. The V and J ends lost 6 bases and 13 bases, in that order; junction bases with no gene match: 12. The CDR3 sequence is 14 residues long. The DNA of the CDR3 is TGTGCCAGCAGAAAGCGGGGGGGCCCTGAGACCCAGTTCTTC. This encodes CASRKRGGPETQFF.

The chain recombines TRBV6-5 with TRBJ2-1; D may be TRBD2 (6 bases). CDR1 and CDR2 (germline): MNHEY, SVGAGI. This CDR3 region has 15 residues. Trimming pared 2 bases from V and 6 bases from J, leaving 14 bases between. CDR3 nucleotide sequence: TGTGCCAGCAGTTACACGGGACTTGCACCCAATGAGCAGTTCTTC. Translated: CASSYTGLAPNEQFF.

V is TRBV5-1 and J is TRBJ2-3; 7 nucleotides line up with TRBD2. The length of the CDR3 is 14 residues. Germline CDR1 and CDR2: SGHRS and YFSETQ. After removal of 2 bases from V and 2 bases from J, the junction contained 2 bases not matched to a gene. CDR3 coding DNA: TGCGCCAGCAGCTTCCGGGGGGACACAGATACGCAGTATTTT. Protein sequence: CASSFRGDTDTQYF.

This clonotype was detected ten times or more. CDR3 region: CASSSSSGIYNEQFF. The CDR3 DNA sequence: TGCGCCAGCAGCTCTTCTAGCGGAATCTACAATGAGCAGTTCTTC. The chain has TRBV5-1 and TRBJ2-1, with 7 nucleotides matching TRBD2. V gave up 3 bases and J gave up 3 bases; unmatched junction bases: 6. Germline-derived CDR1 and CDR2 are SGHRS and YFSETQ. The length of the CDR3 is 15 residues.

About this clonotype: A single base separates this from a much larger clone, so it may be a read error. The chain joins TRBV24-1 to TRBJ2-5; D is unresolved. The CDR3 totals 16 residues. Germline V gene sequence: CDR1 KGHDR, CDR2 SFDVKD. The V end lost 6 bases, the J end lost 1 base, and 17 bases lay between the germline ends. DNA of the CDR3: TGTGCCACCAGTAACCCCTCAGCCAAGAGCCAAGAGACCCAGTACTTC. Protein product: CATSNPSAKSQETQYF.

This chain connects TRBV5-6 to TRBJ2-5, with D perhaps being TRBD1 or TRBD2 (5 bases each). The CDR3 has 12 residues. The germline gives CDR1 SGHDT, CDR2 YYEEEE. Trimming took off 4 bases at V and 11 bases at J, with 15 bases between the two ends. CDR3: CASSRGHNEQYF. The CDR3, as DNA: TGTGCCAGCAGCCGGGGCCACAATGAGCAGTACTTC. The full variable domain, its missing parts supplied by reference TRBV5-6 and TRBJ2-5, is DAGVTQSPTHLIKTRGQQVTLRCSPKSGHDTVSWYQQALGQGPQFIFQYYEEEERQRGNFPDRFSGHQFPNYSSELNVNALLLGDSALYLCASSRGHNEQYFGPGTRLLVL.

Worth noting for this clonotype: The germline gene is not matched at one end of the junction; a read error may be the cause. The chain carries TRBV27 and TRBJ2-1; 15 bases agree with TRBD2. CDR1 and CDR2 from the germline V gene are MNHEY and SMNVEV (reference sequence). This CDR3 contains 19 residues. CDR3 sequence (DNA): TGTGCCAGCACCAAGGGACTAGCGGGGGGCCTGTTCCCCTACGATGAGCAGTTCTTC. Translation gives CASTKGLAGGLFPYDEQFF.

V gene TRBV6-5 combines with J gene TRBJ2-2; D is uncertain. Germline V gene data show CDR1 as MNHEY and CDR2 as SVGAGI. This CDR3 is 15 amino acids long. Trimming took 2 bases from V and 4 from J, leaving 11 bases between them. CDR3 sequence reads: CASSYVYSFTGELFF. The CDR3 DNA reads as TGTGCCAGCAGTTACGTATACAGCTTCACCGGGGAGCTGTTTTTT.

In regard to this clonotype: A much larger clone differs from this one at a single base, so this may be a read error. The chain recombines TRBV7-9 with TRBJ2-1; 8 nucleotides line up with TRBD1. The J call is doubtful: the DNA matches TRBJ2-7 better. The CDR3 spans 16 residues. The germline CDR1 and CDR2 sequences are SEHNR and FQNEAQ (reference sequence). The CDR3 protein is CASSLLFGTGDNEQYF. Written as DNA, the CDR3 is TGTGCCAGCAGCCTACTATTCGGGACAGGAGACAATGAGCAGTACTTC.

This clonotype showed up many times. The chain uses TRBV20-1 and TRBJ1-6, with 7 positions matching TRBD1. Germline CDR1 and CDR2: DFQATT and SNEGSKA (reference sequence). This CDR3 comprises 16 residues. V shed 0 bases, J shed 5 bases, and the junction held 7 bases outside the gene matches. This CDR3 is CSARDRTGNDNSPLHF. CDR3 bases: TGCAGTGCTAGAGATCGGACAGGAAACGATAATTCACCCCTCCACTTT.

About this clonotype itself: A much larger clone sits a single nucleotide away, making a read error possible. This chain links TRBV4-3 with TRBJ2-5; D is undetermined. The CDR3 contains 14 residues. CDR1 and CDR2 (germline): LGHNA, YSLEER. V lost 1 base, J lost 11 bases, and 17 bases lay in between. The CDR3 sequence is CASSQGRAQLEQYF. CDR3 in DNA: TGCGCCAGCAGCCAAGGCCGTGCGCAGTTAGAGCAGTACTTC.

The chain joins TRBV20-1 to TRBJ1-5, with TRBD1 matching over 10 bases. The CDR3 loop spans 16 amino acids. Germline V gene sequence: CDR1 DFQATT, CDR2 SNEGSKA (reference sequence). J was trimmed by 6 bases and V by 5 bases; bases with no gene match: 13. The CDR3 nucleotides read TGCAGTGCTGCGGGACAGGGGATTCCTAAAGGTCAGCCCCAGCATTTT. It translates to CSAAGQGIPKGQPQHF.

The chain joins TRBV5-1 to TRBJ2-1; TRBD2 aligns across 10 bases. V lost 3 bases and J lost 3; bases outside the gene matches: 12. Germline CDR1 is SGHRS and CDR2 is YFSETQ. CDR3 length equals 18 residues. The CDR3 DNA sequence: TGCGCCAGCAGCTCAACGAAAAGTAGCGGGGGGCTCTACAATGAGCAGTTCTTC. This codes for CASSSTKSSGGLYNEQFF.

This clonotype was found a few times. The chain uses TRBV4-3 and TRBJ1-3; the D gene is possibly TRBD1 (5 bases). In germline, CDR1 is LGHNA, CDR2 YSLEER. The CDR3 sequence is 15 residues long. V was trimmed by 0 bases and J by 3 bases, leaving 9 bases between them. The CDR3 coding sequence is TGCGCCAGCAGCCAAGATTGGGGGTTTGGAAACACCATATATTTT. Its translation: CASSQDWGFGNTIYF.

This clonotype was counted many times. V is TRBV29-1 and J is TRBJ2-7; possible D gene TRBD1, 5 bases. Germline CDR1 is SQVTM and CDR2 is ANQGSEA. V gave up 6 bases and J gave up 3 bases, with 21 bases separating them. This CDR3 comprises 15 residues. The CDR3 DNA follows: TGCAGCGTCCCTGACAGCACCGGCTCTAACTACGAGCAGTACTTC. It codes for CSVPDSTGSNYEQYF.

The rearrangement links TRBV20-1 to TRBJ2-4, with D uncertain. Near its end, the DNA agrees better with TRBJ2-7, so the J call may be wrong. Looked up from germline, CDR1 is DFQATT and CDR2 is SNEGSKA (reference sequence). This CDR3 has 11 amino acids. CDR3 sequence (DNA): TGCAGTGCCGCCCCTCGATACGAGCAGTACTTC. Its protein is CSAAPRYEQYF.

As for this clonotype: A much larger clone differs from this one at a single base, so this may be a read error. V is TRBV15 and J is TRBJ2-3, with 8 bases matching TRBD2. J gave up 3 bases and V 11 bases, and 13 bases lay outside the gene matches. The germline V gene encodes CDR1 LNHNV and CDR2 YYDKDF (reference sequence). The CDR3 runs 15 residues. The CDR3 DNA reads as TGTGCCGCCGCAAACATTCGGGGGGGTACAGATACGCAGTATTTT. Translating it yields CAAANIRGGTDTQYF.

The J gene is TRBJ1-5, the V gene TRBV6-2 or TRBV6-3; 9 bases fit TRBD1. CDR3 length equals 15 residues. Germline V CDR1 and CDR2: MNHEY, SVGEGT. V trimming: 2 bases; J trimming: 3 bases; junction bases outside the gene matches: 2. This chain's CDR3 is CASSYGTGFNQPQHF. The CDR3, as DNA: TGTGCCAGCAGTTACGGGACAGGGTTCAATCAGCCCCAGCATTTT.